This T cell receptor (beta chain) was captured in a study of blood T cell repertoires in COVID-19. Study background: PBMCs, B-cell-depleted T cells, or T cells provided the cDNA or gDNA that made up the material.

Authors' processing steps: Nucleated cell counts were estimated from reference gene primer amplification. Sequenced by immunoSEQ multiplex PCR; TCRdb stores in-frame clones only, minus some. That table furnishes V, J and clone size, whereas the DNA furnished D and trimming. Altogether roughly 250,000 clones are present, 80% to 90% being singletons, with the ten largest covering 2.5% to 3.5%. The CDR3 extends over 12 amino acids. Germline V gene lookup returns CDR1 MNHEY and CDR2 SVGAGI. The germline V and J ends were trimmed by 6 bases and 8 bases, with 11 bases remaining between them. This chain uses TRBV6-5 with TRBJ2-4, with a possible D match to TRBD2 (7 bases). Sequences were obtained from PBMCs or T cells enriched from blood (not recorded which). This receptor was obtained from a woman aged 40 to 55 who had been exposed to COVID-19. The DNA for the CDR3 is TGTGCCAGCAGAAGGGGGGGGGACATTCAGTACTTC. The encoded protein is CASRRGGDIQYF.